This T cell receptor (beta chain) was observed in a study of blood T cell repertoires in COVID-19. Method: immunoSEQ multiplex PCR; TCRdb's copy keeps in-frame clones and lacks some. The sample consists of about 140,000 clones, 80% to 90% of them appearing once. The V gene's germline CDR1 is MNHEY and CDR2 SMNVEV (reference sequence). This CDR3 comprises 13 residues. Trimming cost V 4 bases and J 2 bases, with 9 bases left between them. The specimen sequenced was peripheral blood. The clonotype was recovered from a human donor with acute or convalescent COVID-19. The donor label of this sample is uncertain. The chain recombines TRBV27 with TRBJ2-7, with D unclear. The CDR3 nucleotides are TGTGCCAGCAGTTGGAGACCAACCTACGAGCAGTACTTC. Translation: CASSWRPTYEQYF.